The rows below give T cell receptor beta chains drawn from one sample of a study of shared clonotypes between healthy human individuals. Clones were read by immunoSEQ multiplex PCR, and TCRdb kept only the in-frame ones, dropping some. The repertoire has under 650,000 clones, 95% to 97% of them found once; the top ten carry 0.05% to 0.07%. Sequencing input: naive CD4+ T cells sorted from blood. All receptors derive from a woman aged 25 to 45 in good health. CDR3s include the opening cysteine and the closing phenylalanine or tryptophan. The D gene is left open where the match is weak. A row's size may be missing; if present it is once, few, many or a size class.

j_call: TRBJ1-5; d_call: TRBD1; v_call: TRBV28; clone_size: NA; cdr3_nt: TGTGCCAGCAACCCGGGACAGGGGGGAACTCAGCCCCAGCATTTT; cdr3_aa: CASNPGQGGTQPQHF
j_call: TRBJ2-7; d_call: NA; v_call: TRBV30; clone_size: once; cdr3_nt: TGTGCCTGGAGTTGGGTGGAAGACGAGCAGTACTTC; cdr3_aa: CAWSWVEDEQYF
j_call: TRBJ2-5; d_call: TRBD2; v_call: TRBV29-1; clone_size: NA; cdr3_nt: TGCAGCGACAGACTAGCGGGAGGGCGTTCTCAGTACTTC; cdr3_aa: CSDRLAGGRSQYF
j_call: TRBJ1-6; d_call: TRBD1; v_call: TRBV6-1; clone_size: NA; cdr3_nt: TGTGCCAGCAGCGGGACAGGGGATAATTCACCCCTCCACTTT; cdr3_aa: CASSGTGDNSPLHF
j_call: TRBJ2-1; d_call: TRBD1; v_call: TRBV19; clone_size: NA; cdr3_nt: TGTGCCAGTACCTTGACAGGGGTCGGCCACAATGAGCAGTTCTTC; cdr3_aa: CASTLTGVGHNEQFF
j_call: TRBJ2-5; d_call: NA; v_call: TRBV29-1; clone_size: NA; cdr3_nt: TGCAGCGGCCAGACAGGAGGTTTAGAGACCCAGTACTTC; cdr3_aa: CSGQTGGLETQYF
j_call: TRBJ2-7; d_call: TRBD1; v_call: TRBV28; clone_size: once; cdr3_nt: TGTGCCAGCCTGACAGGGTCCTACGAGCAGTACTTC; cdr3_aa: CASLTGSYEQYF
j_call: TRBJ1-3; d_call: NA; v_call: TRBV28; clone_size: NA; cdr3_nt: TGTGCCAGCATTGCCAGCACATCTGGAAACACCATATATTTT; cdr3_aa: CASIASTSGNTIYF
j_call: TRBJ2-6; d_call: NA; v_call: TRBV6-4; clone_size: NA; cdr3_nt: TGTGCCAGCAGTGGGAGGGCTGGGGCCAACGTCCTGACTTTC; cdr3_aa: CASSGRAGANVLTF
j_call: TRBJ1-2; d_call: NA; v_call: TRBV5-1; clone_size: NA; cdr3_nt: TGCGCCAGCAGCTTGGCCAACAGGGTTTATGGCTACACCTTC; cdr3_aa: CASSLANRVYGYTF
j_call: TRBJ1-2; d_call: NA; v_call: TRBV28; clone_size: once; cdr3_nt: TGTGCCAGCAGTGGTGAGGGCGGCTACACCTTC; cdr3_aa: CASSGEGGYTF
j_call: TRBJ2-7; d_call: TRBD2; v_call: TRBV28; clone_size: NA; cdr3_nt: TGTGCCAGCAGTTTATTGGGACTAGCGGATTCCTACGAGCAGTACTTC; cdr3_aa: CASSLLGLADSYEQYF
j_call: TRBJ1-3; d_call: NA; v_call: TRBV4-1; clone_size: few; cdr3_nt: TGCGCCAGCAGCCAAGTAAGAGGGGGGACTGGAAACACCATATATTTT; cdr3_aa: CASSQVRGGTGNTIYF
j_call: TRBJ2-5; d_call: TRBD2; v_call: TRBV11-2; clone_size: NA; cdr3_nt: TGTGCCAGCAGACAACTAGCGGGGAAAGAGACCCAGTACTTC; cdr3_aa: CASRQLAGKETQYF
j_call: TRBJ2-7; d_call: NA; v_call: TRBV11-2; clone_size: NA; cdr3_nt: TGTGCCAGCCGACACGTTCTTTTTAACGAGCAGTACTTC; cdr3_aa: CASRHVLFNEQYF
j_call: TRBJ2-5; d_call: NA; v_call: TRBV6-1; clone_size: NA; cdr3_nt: TGTGCCAGCAGTGGAACTGGGTGGACCCAGTACTTC; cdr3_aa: CASSGTGWTQYF
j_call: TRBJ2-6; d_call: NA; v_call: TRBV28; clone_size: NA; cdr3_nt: TGTGCCAGCATCTCTGGGGTCGGCTCTGGGGCCAACGTCCTGACTTTC; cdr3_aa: CASISGVGSGANVLTF
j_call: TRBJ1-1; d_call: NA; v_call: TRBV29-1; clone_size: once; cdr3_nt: TGCAGCGACGAGGTAGGGTTGAGTTCTGAAGCTTTCTTT; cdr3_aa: CSDEVGLSSEAFF
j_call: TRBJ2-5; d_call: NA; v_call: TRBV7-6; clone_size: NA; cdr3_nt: TGTGCCAGCAAGGTGCTCGCGAGCCAAGAGACCCAGTACTTC; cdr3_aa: CASKVLASQETQYF
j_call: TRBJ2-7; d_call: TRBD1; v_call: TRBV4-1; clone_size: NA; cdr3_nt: TGCGCCAGCAGCCCGTGGACAGGGAGGACCTACGAGCAGTACTTC; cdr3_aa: CASSPWTGRTYEQYF
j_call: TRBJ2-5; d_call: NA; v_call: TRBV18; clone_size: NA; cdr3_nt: TGTGCCAGCTCACTTTCCGGGGAGACCCAGTACTTC; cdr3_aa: CASSLSGETQYF
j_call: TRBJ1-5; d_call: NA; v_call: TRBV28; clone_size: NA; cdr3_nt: TGTGCCAGCAGTTTACCGAATCAGCCCCAGCATTTT; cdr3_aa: CASSLPNQPQHF